Listed below are T cell receptor beta chains from one sample, sequenced in a study. TCRdb reprocessed the 5' RACE reads with MiXCR, giving one entry per CDR3 protein. The sample shows 55,000 to 80,000 distinct CDR3 sequences, approximately 23% of them seen only once. The sample consisted of memory CD4+ T cells sorted from a lymph node. These receptor sequences come from a female donor with breast cancer. CDR3s include the opening cysteine and the closing phenylalanine or tryptophan. Fields, in order: CDR3 DNA, CDR3 protein, D gene, clone size, J gene, V gene. A D gene is named only where the DNA matches it firmly. Size values are once, few and many counts, or a class for expanded clones, and some rows have none.

TGTGCCTGGACCGGACAGTGGAATAGCAATCAGCCCCAGCATTTT | CAWTGQWNSNQPQHF | NA | few | TRBJ1-5 | TRBV30
TGTGCCAGCAGCGCAACTAAGACCCATGAGCAGTTCTTC | CASSATKTHEQFF | NA | few | TRBJ2-1 | TRBV5-4
TGTGCCAGCAGCGCGGGACAGTCCTACGAGCAGTACTTC | CASSAGQSYEQYF | TRBD1 | NA | TRBJ2-7 | TRBV9
TGTGCTCGCAGTCCAGGGGGCAAACAGTACTTC | CARSPGGKQYF | TRBD1 | NA | TRBJ2-7 | TRBV6-2/TRBV6-3
TGCGCCAGCAGCCAAGATCTATGGGGGAGGGGAAACAATGAGCAGTTCTTC | CASSQDLWGRGNNEQFF | TRBD2 | few | TRBJ2-1 | TRBV4-3
TGCAGCGCCCTAAGCGGGAGTTCGGGGTTTGAGCAGTTCTTC | CSALSGSSGFEQFF | TRBD2 | few | TRBJ2-1 | TRBV29-1
TGTGCCAGCAGCGCTAAACTTGGACAGGCCCTGAATAGCGATGAGCAGTTCTTC | CASSAKLGQALNSDEQFF | TRBD1 | NA | TRBJ2-1 | TRBV5-6
TGCAGTACAATTCCGGGACAGGGGCATGAGCAGTTCTTC | CSTIPGQGHEQFF | TRBD1 | many | TRBJ2-1 | TRBV20-1
TGTGCCAGCACCGGGCGGGCATTTACCGGGGAGCTGTTTTTT | CASTGRAFTGELFF | NA | NA | TRBJ2-2 | TRBV2
TGTGCCAGCAGCTTAGCCGGCCCCAAGGGCTATGGCTACACCTTC | CASSLAGPKGYGYTF | NA | NA | TRBJ1-2 | TRBV7-2
TGCAGTGCCGAGACCTCAGGACTAGCGGGAGGGCCTAGCACAGATACGCAGTATTTT | CSAETSGLAGGPSTDTQYF | TRBD2 | many | TRBJ2-3 | TRBV20-1
TGTGCCAGCAGTACCTTACAAGGAATGGATCAGCCCCAGCATTTT | CASSTLQGMDQPQHF | NA | NA | TRBJ1-5 | TRBV28
TGTGCCAGCCCCCAGGCCCCTCTAGGGAGGGATGGAACAAATGAGCAGTTCTTC | CASPQAPLGRDGTNEQFF | TRBD2 | once | TRBJ2-1 | TRBV12-3/TRBV12-4
TGCAGCGTTGGGACAGGGAATAATCAGCCCCAGCATTTT | CSVGTGNNQPQHF | TRBD1 | NA | TRBJ1-5 | TRBV29-1
TGTGCCAGCAGCAGGGTCTCCTACGAGCAGTACTTC | CASSRVSYEQYF | NA | few | TRBJ2-7 | TRBV5-6
TGTGCCAGCAGTTTTGACCACAAAATCCCCCACACCCAGTACTTC | CASSFDHKIPHTQYF | NA | many | TRBJ2-5 | TRBV6-5
TGTGCCAGCGGCTCACGGACAGAGACGAACACTGAAGCTTTCTTT | CASGSRTETNTEAFF | NA | few | TRBJ1-1 | TRBV7-2
TGTGCCAGCAGTGGACTCCTGGGGGGAGCTGGAAACACCATATATTTT | CASSGLLGGAGNTIYF | NA | many | TRBJ1-3 | TRBV6-1
TGCGCCAGCAGCCAAGCGGCAACTACAGTGAGCGAGCAGTACTTC | CASSQAATTVSEQYF | NA | NA | TRBJ2-7 | TRBV4-3
TGTGCCAGCAGCCAAGATTGGACTAGCGGGAGGGTGAAGCACTTC | CASSQDWTSGRVKHF | TRBD2 | few | TRBJ2-4 | TRBV4-2
TGCGCCAGCAGCACGGAGACAGGGGAAGAGGCTGGAAACACCATATATTTT | CASSTETGEEAGNTIYF | TRBD1 | NA | TRBJ1-3 | TRBV5-1
TGCGCCAGCAGGGCTAGGCGGGAGGGCAATGAGCAGTTCTTC | CASRARREGNEQFF | TRBD2 | NA | TRBJ2-1 | TRBV5-1
TGTGCCAGCAAGGCGGGGACTACCGCTGGGGAGCAGTACTTC | CASKAGTTAGEQYF | TRBD2 | few | TRBJ2-7 | TRBV6-1
TGTGCCAGCAGCCTTAAAGGACAGGTTGGTGAGCAGTTCTTC | CASSLKGQVGEQFF | TRBD1 | NA | TRBJ2-1 | TRBV7-2
TGTGCCAGCAGCTTAGTATCGGGCGGGGGAAGCTCCTACGAGCAGTACTTC | CASSLVSGGGSSYEQYF | TRBD2 | few | TRBJ2-7 | TRBV7-8
TGTGCCAGCAGGCGCCCCGGGCAGAGCTCCTATAATTCACCCCTCCACTTT | CASRRPGQSSYNSPLHF | NA | many | TRBJ1-6 | TRBV6-5
TGCAGTGCTAGATCCGGACTAGCGGCGTCGGAGACCCAGTACTTC | CSARSGLAASETQYF | TRBD2 | NA | TRBJ2-5 | TRBV20-1
TGCAGCGTTGCGGTAAAGGATCCCAATTCACCCCTCCACTTT | CSVAVKDPNSPLHF | NA | many | TRBJ1-6 | TRBV29-1
TGCGCCAGCAGCTTGACAGGTTGGGATACGCAGTATTTT | CASSLTGWDTQYF | NA | NA | TRBJ2-3 | TRBV5-1
TGTGCCAGCAGCTTAGGTTGGGGCGAATGGGAGACCCAGTACTTC | CASSLGWGEWETQYF | NA | many | TRBJ2-5 | TRBV7-9
TGTGCCAGCAGCCGGTACCGGGACAGCGGGAGTGGTGTCTACGAGCAGTACTTC | CASSRYRDSGSGVYEQYF | NA | NA | TRBJ2-7 | TRBV11-3
TGCAGCGCCGGCCCGGTAGAGACCCAGTACTTC | CSAGPVETQYF | NA | many | TRBJ2-5 | TRBV29-1
TGCAGTGCTAAGACAGGGAGCCAAGAGACCCAGTACTTC | CSAKTGSQETQYF | TRBD1 | few | TRBJ2-5 | TRBV20-1
TGTGCCAGCAGTTTGGGCCAGGGGGCGATCAATCAGCCCCAGCATTTT | CASSLGQGAINQPQHF | TRBD1 | few | TRBJ1-5 | TRBV28
TGCGCCAGCAGCTTGATTAGGGACAGGGGTTACAATGAGCAGTTCTTC | CASSLIRDRGYNEQFF | TRBD1 | few | TRBJ2-1 | TRBV5-1
TGTGCCAGCAGCTTAGGGGAGATAGCAACTGATGAAAAACTGTTTTTT | CASSLGEIATDEKLFF | NA | few | TRBJ1-4 | TRBV7-8
TGTGCCAGCAGCCGACAGGGAGGCTCAACTAATGAAAAACTGTTTTTT | CASSRQGGSTNEKLFF | TRBD1 | NA | TRBJ1-4 | TRBV28
TGTGCCAGCAGGGCGACAGGGCACACCGGGGAGCTGTTTTTT | CASRATGHTGELFF | TRBD1 | NA | TRBJ2-2 | TRBV7-8
TGTGCCAGCAGTTACGACACTAGCGGGAGGAGGGAGCAGTACTTC | CASSYDTSGRREQYF | TRBD2 | NA | TRBJ2-7 | TRBV6-5
TGTGCCAGCGCTAGACTAGCGGGAGGGTCCAATGAGCAGTTCTTC | CASARLAGGSNEQFF | TRBD2 | many | TRBJ2-1 | TRBV12-3/TRBV12-4
TGCGCCAGCAGCTTGGACCCCCCGGGAGGGCACACAGATACGCAGTATTTT | CASSLDPPGGHTDTQYF | TRBD2 | NA | TRBJ2-3 | TRBV5-1
TGTGCCAGCAGGAACGTACCGGGACAGGGTCACACTGAAGCTTTCTTT | CASRNVPGQGHTEAFF | TRBD1 | NA | TRBJ1-1 | TRBV6-2/TRBV6-3
TGCGCCAGCAGCCCGGCGACAGGGAGTAACGCTGAAGCTTTCTTT | CASSPATGSNAEAFF | TRBD1 | NA | TRBJ1-1 | TRBV5-1
TGTGCCAGCAGCCAAGAGCCGGGGGACAATGAAAAACTGTTTTTT | CASSQEPGDNEKLFF | NA | NA | TRBJ1-4 | TRBV4-2
TGTGCCAGCAGTTTAAGGCCACCGGGGATTAAGGGCAAAAACATTCAGTACTTC | CASSLRPPGIKGKNIQYF | NA | NA | TRBJ2-4 | TRBV12-3/TRBV12-4
TGCAGTGCTAGGTCGACAGGGGGCCACAATGAAGCTTTCTTT | CSARSTGGHNEAFF | TRBD1 | many | TRBJ1-1 | TRBV20-1
TGTGCTAGTGGTTCACGACCGCTCTCCTACGAGCAGTACTTC | CASGSRPLSYEQYF | NA | NA | TRBJ2-7 | TRBV12-5
TGTGCCAGCAGCAGAGCGACAGGAGAAGAGACCCAGTACTTC | CASSRATGEETQYF | NA | few | TRBJ2-5 | TRBV12-3/TRBV12-4
TGTGCCAGCAGCCGACGGGACGAGAGGATGTGGACTGAAGCTTTCTTT | CASSRRDERMWTEAFF | NA | NA | TRBJ1-1 | TRBV13